The rows below give T cell receptor beta chains drawn from one sample of a study of cytomegalovirus exposure and HLA in healthy donors. Sequenced by immunoSEQ multiplex PCR; TCRdb stores in-frame clones only, minus some. The sample lists 150,000 to 200,000 clones; roughly 80% were seen once. The sample consisted of PBMCs. These receptors were obtained from a woman under 30 in good health and CMV-seropositive. Each CDR3 is given with its conserved first and last residue. D genes are given only for firm matches. Size values are once, few and many counts, or a class for expanded clones, and some rows have none.

V gene: TRBV7-9; D gene: .; clone size: .; J gene: TRBJ2-3; CDR3 protein: CASSELDTQYF; CDR3 DNA: TGTGCCAGCTCCGAACTGGATACGCAGTATTTT
V gene: TRBV9; D gene: TRBD1; clone size: .; J gene: TRBJ1-3; CDR3 protein: CASSVYDRGTNGNTIYF; CDR3 DNA: TGTGCCAGCAGCGTATACGACAGGGGGACGAATGGAAACACCATATATTTT
V gene: TRBV6-5; D gene: TRBD1; clone size: .; J gene: TRBJ1-2; CDR3 protein: CASSLQGNYGYTF; CDR3 DNA: TGTGCCAGCAGTTTACAGGGGAACTATGGCTACACCTTC
V gene: TRBV11-2; D gene: TRBD1; clone size: .; J gene: TRBJ1-6; CDR3 protein: CASSRGPGQGTSPLHF; CDR3 DNA: TGTGCCAGCAGCCGCGGACCGGGACAGGGAACATCACCCCTCCACTTT
V gene: TRBV7-3; D gene: TRBD2; clone size: .; J gene: TRBJ2-1; CDR3 protein: CASSSGLAGGLNEQFF; CDR3 DNA: TGTGCCAGCAGCTCGGGACTAGCGGGGGGTCTAAATGAGCAGTTCTTC
V gene: TRBV11-2; D gene: TRBD2; clone size: .; J gene: TRBJ2-1; CDR3 protein: CASSQTPGLAMNEQFF; CDR3 DNA: TGTGCCAGCAGCCAAACTCCGGGACTAGCGATGAATGAGCAGTTCTTC
V gene: TRBV11-2; D gene: .; clone size: .; J gene: TRBJ1-2; CDR3 protein: CASSLTGRAYGYTF; CDR3 DNA: TGTGCCAGCAGCTTAACAGGGAGGGCCTATGGCTACACCTTC
V gene: TRBV7-9; D gene: .; clone size: .; J gene: TRBJ2-7; CDR3 protein: CASSTEAGQYF; CDR3 DNA: TGTGCCAGCAGCACGGAGGCCGGGCAGTACTTC
V gene: TRBV19; D gene: .; clone size: .; J gene: TRBJ1-1; CDR3 protein: CASSMGQKRGAFF; CDR3 DNA: TGTGCCAGTAGTATGGGACAAAAAAGGGGAGCTTTCTTT
V gene: TRBV18; D gene: TRBD1; clone size: few; J gene: TRBJ2-2; CDR3 protein: CASSGTGFNGELFF; CDR3 DNA: TGTGCCAGCTCTGGGACAGGGTTCAACGGGGAGCTGTTTTTT
V gene: TRBV5-6; D gene: .; clone size: .; J gene: TRBJ1-5; CDR3 protein: CASSTQGYSNQPQHF; CDR3 DNA: TGTGCCAGCAGCACACAGGGCTATAGCAATCAGCCCCAGCATTTT
V gene: TRBV14; D gene: TRBD2; clone size: .; J gene: TRBJ2-2; CDR3 protein: CASSLTAGSNTGELFF; CDR3 DNA: TGTGCCAGCAGCCTCACAGCGGGGTCGAACACCGGGGAGCTGTTTTTT
V gene: TRBV27; D gene: TRBD1; clone size: .; J gene: TRBJ2-5; CDR3 protein: CASSFRDRGGQETQYF; CDR3 DNA: TGTGCCAGCAGTTTCCGGGACAGGGGTGGCCAAGAGACCCAGTACTTC
V gene: TRBV18; D gene: .; clone size: .; J gene: TRBJ2-1; CDR3 protein: CASSPIWQSDEQFF; CDR3 DNA: TGTGCCAGCTCACCGATCTGGCAGAGCGATGAGCAGTTCTTC
V gene: TRBV11-2; D gene: TRBD1; clone size: .; J gene: TRBJ1-2; CDR3 protein: CASSTRTGAYGYTF; CDR3 DNA: TGTGCCAGCAGCACCCGGACAGGGGCCTATGGCTACACCTTC
V gene: TRBV2; D gene: .; clone size: .; J gene: TRBJ1-6; CDR3 protein: CASSVSSGVANSPLHF; CDR3 DNA: TGTGCCAGCAGTGTTTCCTCAGGGGTTGCAAATTCACCCCTCCACTTT
V gene: TRBV18; D gene: TRBD1; clone size: .; J gene: TRBJ2-2; CDR3 protein: CASSRRGQGDAATGELFF; CDR3 DNA: TGTGCCAGCTCACGGCGGGGACAGGGGGATGCGGCCACCGGGGAGCTGTTTTTT
V gene: TRBV4-2; D gene: .; clone size: many; J gene: TRBJ1-4; CDR3 protein: CASSQDNPRVTNEKLFF; CDR3 DNA: TGTGCCAGCAGCCAAGATAACCCCAGGGTAACTAATGAAAAACTGTTTTTT
V gene: TRBV5-1; D gene: .; clone size: .; J gene: TRBJ2-5; CDR3 protein: CASSPSQETQYF; CDR3 DNA: TGCGCCAGCAGCCCTAGCCAAGAGACCCAGTACTTC
V gene: TRBV21-1; D gene: .; clone size: once; J gene: TRBJ2-2; CDR3 protein: CASSGQGVRTGELFF; CDR3 DNA: TGTGCCAGCAGCGGACAGGGTGTGAGGACCGGGGAGCTGTTTTTT
V gene: TRBV27; D gene: TRBD2; clone size: .; J gene: TRBJ2-7; CDR3 protein: CATQQRGAYEQYF; CDR3 DNA: TGTGCCACCCAGCAGCGGGGAGCCTACGAGCAGTACTTC
V gene: TRBV9; D gene: .; clone size: .; J gene: TRBJ1-3; CDR3 protein: CASSVMGGKLKNTIYF; CDR3 DNA: TGTGCCAGCAGCGTTATGGGGGGGAAGTTGAAAAACACCATATATTTT
V gene: TRBV7-9; D gene: .; clone size: .; J gene: TRBJ2-3; CDR3 protein: CASSPTSTDTQYF; CDR3 DNA: TGTGCCAGCAGCCCCACTAGCACGGATACGCAGTATTTT
V gene: TRBV5-6; D gene: TRBD1; clone size: .; J gene: TRBJ2-7; CDR3 protein: CASSLEGGGYEQYF; CDR3 DNA: TGTGCCAGCAGCTTGGAAGGGGGCGGGTACGAGCAGTACTTC
V gene: TRBV5-4; D gene: .; clone size: .; J gene: TRBJ2-7; CDR3 protein: CASSLGGFEQYF; CDR3 DNA: TGTGCCAGCAGCTTGGGCGGTTTTGAGCAGTACTTC
V gene: TRBV5-1; D gene: .; clone size: once; J gene: TRBJ1-2; CDR3 protein: CASRPGGNSGYTF; CDR3 DNA: TGCGCCAGCAGGCCCGGAGGGAACAGTGGCTACACCTTC
V gene: TRBV9; D gene: TRBD1; clone size: .; J gene: TRBJ1-2; CDR3 protein: CASSVGDRGDGYTF; CDR3 DNA: TGTGCCAGCAGCGTAGGGGACAGGGGGGATGGCTACACCTTC
V gene: TRBV5-1; D gene: TRBD2; clone size: .; J gene: TRBJ2-1; CDR3 protein: CASNLAGPYNEQFF; CDR3 DNA: TGCGCCAGCAACCTAGCGGGGCCCTACAATGAGCAGTTCTTC
V gene: TRBV6-6; D gene: .; clone size: .; J gene: TRBJ1-2; CDR3 protein: CASRQQTGLLGYTF; CDR3 DNA: TGTGCCAGCAGACAACAAACAGGGCTTCTCGGCTACACCTTC
V gene: TRBV7-2; D gene: .; clone size: once; J gene: TRBJ1-3; CDR3 protein: CASSLGGDSGNTIYF; CDR3 DNA: TGTGCCAGCAGCTTGGGAGGGGACTCTGGAAACACCATATATTTT
V gene: TRBV7-7; D gene: .; clone size: .; J gene: TRBJ2-2; CDR3 protein: CASSSAGGRWTGELFF; CDR3 DNA: TGTGCCAGCAGCTCCGCCGGGGGGCGTTGGACCGGGGAGCTGTTTTTT
V gene: TRBV6-5; D gene: TRBD1; clone size: .; J gene: TRBJ1-4; CDR3 protein: CASSYTQGPGEKLFF; CDR3 DNA: TGTGCCAGCAGTTACACACAGGGGCCCGGGGAAAAACTGTTTTTT
V gene: TRBV2; D gene: .; clone size: .; J gene: TRBJ2-7; CDR3 protein: CAARLDYEQYF; CDR3 DNA: TGTGCCGCCCGACTAGACTACGAGCAGTACTTC
V gene: TRBV4-1; D gene: TRBD2; clone size: once; J gene: TRBJ2-7; CDR3 protein: CASSQEALAGGLYEQYF; CDR3 DNA: TGCGCCAGCAGCCAAGAAGCACTAGCGGGGGGTTTGTACGAGCAGTACTTC
V gene: TRBV2; D gene: .; clone size: .; J gene: TRBJ1-5; CDR3 protein: CASSLGQQPQHF; CDR3 DNA: TGTGCCAGCAGTCTTGGACAGCAGCCCCAGCATTTT
V gene: TRBV3-1/TRBV3-2; D gene: .; clone size: few; J gene: TRBJ2-1; CDR3 protein: CASYNEQFF; CDR3 DNA: TGTGCCAGCTATAATGAGCAGTTCTTC
V gene: TRBV5-6; D gene: .; clone size: .; J gene: TRBJ2-7; CDR3 protein: CASRRGYEQYF; CDR3 DNA: TGTGCCAGCCGGCGGGGTTACGAGCAGTACTTC
V gene: TRBV6-1; D gene: TRBD1; clone size: .; J gene: TRBJ2-2; CDR3 protein: CASSERPTGGNTGELFF; CDR3 DNA: TGTGCCAGCAGTGAACGACCGACAGGGGGCAACACCGGGGAGCTGTTTTTT
V gene: TRBV10-3; D gene: .; clone size: .; J gene: TRBJ1-5; CDR3 protein: CAISAKGYQPQHF; CDR3 DNA: TGTGCCATCAGTGCAAAGGGGTATCAGCCCCAGCATTTT
V gene: TRBV7-9; D gene: TRBD1; clone size: .; J gene: TRBJ1-5; CDR3 protein: CASSLGGQSNQPQHF; CDR3 DNA: TGTGCCAGCAGCTTGGGGGGACAGAGCAATCAGCCCCAGCATTTT
V gene: TRBV27; D gene: .; clone size: .; J gene: TRBJ2-7; CDR3 protein: CASSFSHILRDNEQYF; CDR3 DNA: TGTGCCAGCAGTTTCAGCCATATCCTCAGGGACAACGAGCAGTACTTC
V gene: TRBV2; D gene: TRBD1; clone size: .; J gene: TRBJ2-2; CDR3 protein: CASSRSGTGTGELFF; CDR3 DNA: TGTGCCAGCAGTCGTTCCGGGACAGGCACCGGGGAGCTGTTTTTT
V gene: TRBV2; D gene: .; clone size: .; J gene: TRBJ1-2; CDR3 protein: CASSEAGDIYGYTF; CDR3 DNA: TGTGCCAGCAGTGAGGCAGGGGACATCTATGGCTACACCTTC
V gene: TRBV9; D gene: TRBD1; clone size: .; J gene: TRBJ1-2; CDR3 protein: CASSLPNRQGYGYTF; CDR3 DNA: TGTGCCAGCAGCCTCCCAAACCGACAGGGGTATGGCTACACCTTC
V gene: TRBV2; D gene: .; clone size: .; J gene: TRBJ2-3; CDR3 protein: CASTTSGGLGADTQYF; CDR3 DNA: TGTGCCAGCACCACCTCGGGCGGCCTTGGGGCGGATACGCAGTATTTT
V gene: TRBV2; D gene: .; clone size: .; J gene: TRBJ1-5; CDR3 protein: CASSISVLPGVPQHF; CDR3 DNA: TGTGCCAGCAGTATTTCAGTTCTACCCGGGGTGCCCCAGCATTTT
V gene: TRBV9; D gene: .; clone size: few; J gene: TRBJ1-2; CDR3 protein: CASSVDSSGYGYTF; CDR3 DNA: TGTGCCAGCAGCGTAGACAGCTCTGGCTATGGCTACACCTTC
V gene: TRBV18; D gene: TRBD1; clone size: .; J gene: TRBJ1-1; CDR3 protein: CASSPPSGTVNTEAFF; CDR3 DNA: TGTGCCAGCTCACCACCGTCCGGGACAGTGAACACTGAAGCTTTCTTT